Given below is one T cell receptor beta chain in context. Antigen unknown. This specimen comes from a study of long-term antiretroviral therapy in people with HIV. The study's findings and limits: Post-ART diversity increased but stayed below transplant donor controls. The repertoire was dominated at all time points by clones expanded before ART. Absence of data on ART adherence, viral resistance or therapy changes was noted.

Investigators performed immunoSEQ version v3.0 at survey level. Only in-frame clones appear in the TCRdb table, and some are missing; sequencing was by immunoSEQ multiplex PCR. The data show approximately 35,000 clones, with roughly 77% seen just once and roughly 3.2% held by the top ten. The germline V and J ends were trimmed by 6 bases and 5 bases, with 10 bases remaining between them. CDR3 size: 12 residues. Germline CDR1 and CDR2: LNHDA and SQIVND (reference sequence). This chain joins TRBV19 and TRBJ2-5, with D perhaps TRBD2 (6 bases). This TCR was recovered from a man aged 18 to 29 with HIV. The sample consisted of unsorted PBMCs, taken 1.9 years after starting antiretroviral therapy. The chain's CDR3 is CASSGGVETQYF. CDR3 in DNA: TGTGCCAGTAGCGGGGGAGTTGAGACCCAGTACTTC.